The T cell receptor beta chain described here comes from a study of breast tumors, draining lymph nodes, adjacent tissues. TCRdb passed the multiplex PCR reads through MiXCR, listing each CDR3 protein once. The sample has about 66,000 distinct CDR3 sequences, 40% to 45% seen once. Comment on this clonotype: Its target is unknown.

Study findings and constraints: Tumor repertoires ranked between lymph nodes and nontumor tissue in diversity, with V and J gene preferences.

This TCR was recovered from a female donor with breast cancer. Some clones in this sample may be carry-over from other donors' samples. The source material was breast tumor tissue.

The CDR3 DNA reads TGTGCCAGTAGTAGGGTGGGGGGATCACCCCTCCACTTT. Translation: CASSRVGGSPLHF. The rearrangement links TRBV19 to TRBJ1-6, with D possibly matching TRBD1 (5 bases). From germline, CDR1 is LNHDA and CDR2 SQIVND (reference sequence). This CDR3 spans 13 amino acids. V lost 4 bases and J 10 bases, leaving 11 bases between the germline ends.